The next 23 T cell receptor beta chains were all read from a single sample in a study of blood T cell repertoires in COVID-19. Only in-frame clones appear in the TCRdb table, and some are missing; sequencing was by immunoSEQ multiplex PCR. The table has over 150,000 clones, 84% seen once. Material for sequencing was peripheral blood. These receptor sequences come from a human donor in a cohort sampled during active COVID-19.

Notes on this clone: The same CDR3 also results from other DNA sequences found in this sample. The chain joins TRBV5-1 to TRBJ2-7, with D possibly being TRBD2 (6 bases). The germline gives CDR1 SGHRS, CDR2 YFSETQ. This CDR3 comprises 14 residues. The V gene lost 0 bases and the J gene lost 3 bases, with 10 bases spanning the gap. DNA for the CDR3: TGCGCCAGCAGCTTGGGGGCGGGGAGCTACGAGCAGTACTTC. This sequence encodes CASSLGAGSYEQYF. Based on the CDR3 plus reference TRBV5-1 and TRBJ2-7, the full variable domain is KAGVTQTPRYLIKTRGQQVTLSCSPISGHRSVSWYQQTPGQGLQFLFEYFSETQRNKGNFPGRFSGRQFSNSRSEMNVSTLELGDSALYLCASSLGAGSYEQYFGPGTRLTVT.

The gene calls are TRBV5-1 and TRBJ2-1; the D gene is possibly TRBD2 (5 bases). This CDR3 is 14 amino acids long. Trimming shortened V by 0 bases and J by 8 bases, and 12 bases separated the two germline ends. Germline V lookup: CDR1 SGHRS, CDR2 YFSETQ. In DNA, the CDR3 is TGCGCCAGCAGCTTGGATAGCGCGAGATATGAGCAGTTCTTC. Translating gives CASSLDSARYEQFF.

This chain joins TRBV19 and TRBJ2-5, with TRBD2 matching 12 bases. The germline V gene encodes CDR1 LNHDA and CDR2 SQIVND (reference sequence). The CDR3 sequence is 16 residues long. The trim removed 5 bases at V and 3 bases at J, leaving 7 bases unmatched. The CDR3 coding sequence is TGTGCCAGTAGTCTAGGACTAGCGGGAATGAAAGAGACCCAGTACTTC. Translation gives CASSLGLAGMKETQYF.

Details on this clone: This same CDR3 is encoded by further DNA sequences in the sample. This chain uses TRBV7-8 with TRBJ2-7, with 7 positions matching TRBD1. The germline V gene has CDR1 SGHVS and CDR2 FQNEAQ. The length of the CDR3 is 14 residues. Losses at the gene ends were 1 base for V and 2 bases for J; bases not matched to a gene: 2. The CDR3 region is CASSLDRGAYEQYF. The CDR3 region has the DNA TGTGCCAGCAGCTTAGACAGGGGAGCCTACGAGCAGTACTTC.

The chain recombines TRBV5-4 with TRBJ1-4, with D possibly TRBD1 on 6 matching bases. The CDR3 sequence is 13 residues long. Trimming shortened V by 2 bases and J by 8 bases, and 10 bases separated the two germline ends. The germline V gene encodes CDR1 SGHNT and CDR2 YYREEE (reference sequence). CDR3 protein: CASSLGGDEKLFF. In nucleotides, the CDR3 is TGTGCCAGCAGCTTAGGGGGGGACGAAAAACTGTTTTTT.

This rearrangement joins TRBV19 to TRBJ1-2; maybe TRBD1 (5 bases). The germline gives CDR1 LNHDA, CDR2 SQIVND (reference sequence). CDR3 length: 13 amino acids. V was cut by 9 bases and J by 0 bases, with 11 bases left in between. CDR3 in DNA: TGTGCCAGCCGGCGGGGCGCTAACTATGGCTACACCTTC. It encodes CASRRGANYGYTF.

A note on this clone: Other DNA sequences in the same sample also yield this CDR3. The chain is built from TRBV5-1 and TRBJ2-7, with 7 positions matching TRBD2. CDR3 size: 14 residues. The germline CDR1 and CDR2 sequences are SGHRS and YFSETQ. Trimming took 1 base from V and 0 from J; bases not matched to a gene: 1. In DNA form, the CDR3 reads TGCGCCAGCAGCTTGTGGGGGGGCTCCTACGAGCAGTACTTC. Translating it yields CASSLWGGSYEQYF.

Remarks on this clone: Other nucleotide sequences in the sample specify the same CDR3. The chain couples TRBV6-5 to TRBJ2-7; 7 nucleotides line up with TRBD2. With V trimmed by 2 bases and J by 3 bases, 4 bases remained unmatched. CDR3 length equals 14 residues. Germline-derived CDR1 and CDR2 are MNHEY and SVGAGI. CDR3 loop: CASSYGGTNYEQYF. In nucleotides, the CDR3 is TGTGCCAGCAGTTACGGGGGGACTAACTACGAGCAGTACTTC.

J is TRBJ2-1 and V is TRBV9; TRBD2 is a possible D gene (6 bases). V lost 0 bases and J lost 2, with 15 bases in between. Germline-derived CDR1 and CDR2 are SGDLS and YYNGEE. The CDR3 extends over 17 amino acids. In DNA form, the CDR3 reads TGTGCCAGCAGCGTAGGGGGCGGGGTAAGTCCCTACAATGAGCAGTTCTTC. Protein product: CASSVGGGVSPYNEQFF.

The chain employs TRBV5-1 and TRBJ2-2, with a weak D call TRBD2 (6 bases). The V end was cut by 0 bases, the J end by 0 bases, with 6 bases between. Germline V gene lookup returns CDR1 SGHRS and CDR2 YFSETQ. This CDR3 spans 15 amino acids. The CDR3 loop is CASSLGGTNTGELFF. The CDR3 DNA is TGCGCCAGCAGCTTGGGCGGGACGAACACCGGGGAGCTGTTTTTT.

The rearrangement uses TRBV28 and TRBJ2-7; D is unclear. Germline values: CDR1 MDHEN, CDR2 SYDVKM. The V gene lost 4 bases and the J gene lost 4 bases, with 17 bases spanning the gap. The CDR3 length is 15 residues. Here the CDR3 reads CASSSYYGSIYEQYF. In DNA form, the CDR3 reads TGTGCCAGCAGTTCCTATTACGGGTCTATATACGAGCAGTACTTC.

CDR3 amino acids: CASSLLAWSYEQYF. In DNA, the CDR3 is TGTGCCAGCAGTTTACTAGCCTGGTCCTACGAGCAGTACTTC. The gene calls are TRBV27 and TRBJ2-7; TRBD2 is a possible D gene (5 bases). With 2 bases removed from V and 1 base from J, the gap between germline ends came to 9 bases. Germline-derived CDR1 and CDR2 are MNHEY and SMNVEV (reference sequence). This CDR3 spans 14 amino acids.

The gene calls are TRBV27 and TRBJ2-2; 9 bases are a match to TRBD1. The length of the CDR3 is 21 residues. V dropped 2 bases and J dropped 5; count of bases not matched to a gene: 21. Germline V gene lookup returns CDR1 MNHEY and CDR2 SMNVEV (reference sequence). The chain's CDR3 is CASSLRVIHRRDRVRTGELFF. The CDR3 bases are TGTGCCAGCAGTTTAAGGGTCATTCACAGGAGGGACAGGGTTAGGACCGGGGAGCTGTTTTTT.

V and J are TRBV15 and TRBJ2-5; TRBD1 is a possible D gene (6 bases). The V end was cut by 1 base, the J end by 4 bases, with 13 bases between. CDR3 length: 15 residues. Germline assignment: CDR1 LNHNV and CDR2 YYDKDF (reference sequence). The DNA for the CDR3 is TGTGCCACCAGCAGAGTGTTATCAGGGGCAGAGACCCAGTACTTC. Protein product: CATSRVLSGAETQYF.

This CDR3 is CASSRRYGEGSYGYTF. The CDR3, as DNA: TGCGCCAGCAGCCGGAGGTATGGGGAGGGTAGCTATGGCTACACCTTC. The chain employs TRBV5-1 and TRBJ1-2; D call uncertain. The CDR3 spans 16 residues. The V gene lost 4 bases and the J gene lost 4 bases, with 20 bases spanning the gap. Looked up from germline, CDR1 is SGHRS and CDR2 is YFSETQ.

This chain connects TRBV10-3 to TRBJ2-2; TRBD1 agrees at 9 bases. The CDR3 has 17 amino acids. After removal of 2 bases from V and 6 bases from J, the junction contained 10 bases not matched to a gene. Looked up from germline, CDR1 is ENHRY and CDR2 is SYGVKD. In nucleotides, the CDR3 is TGTGCCATCAGTGAGCCATACAGGGGGCGGAGGTCCGGGGAGCTGTTTTTT. Its translation: CAISEPYRGRRSGELFF.

The CDR3 here is CASSLWWATSGEETQYF. The CDR3 region has the DNA TGTGCCAGCAGCTTGTGGTGGGCCACTAGCGGCGAAGAGACCCAGTACTTC. The chain employs TRBV11-2 and TRBJ2-5; 8 bases agree with TRBD2. The CDR3 has 17 amino acids. J lost 3 bases, V lost 3 bases, and 12 bases had no gene match. Germline values: CDR1 SGHAT, CDR2 FQNNGV. Full variable domain (missing parts from reference TRBV11-2 and TRBJ2-5): EAGVAQSPRYKIIEKRQSVAFWCNPISGHATLYWYQQILGQGPKLLIQFQNNGVVDDSQLPKDRFSAERLKGVDSTLKIQPAKLEDSAVYLCASSLWWATSGEETQYFGPGTRLLVL.

The DNA of the CDR3 is TGTGCCAGCAGCCTCTTGGGGGGTGAAGCTTTCTTT. Translation: CASSLLGGEAFF. The J gene is TRBJ1-1, the V gene TRBV27, with D possibly matching TRBD1 (5 bases). Germline lookup yields CDR1 MNHEY and CDR2 SMNVEV (reference sequence). V shed 6 bases and J shed 7 bases, with 12 bases lying between them. CDR3 length: 12 residues.

The chain employs TRBV6-6 and TRBJ2-5; 13 bases agree with TRBD2. Trimming at V came to 7 bases and at J to 5 bases, leaving 10 bases not matched to a gene. The CDR3 length is 16 residues. In germline, CDR1 is MNHNY, CDR2 SVGAGI (reference sequence). The chain's CDR3 is CASIKLAGGPGETQYF. The CDR3 nucleotides are TGTGCCAGCATAAAACTAGCGGGAGGGCCGGGGGAGACCCAGTACTTC.

CDR3 region: CASSSLAGGEQYF. DNA for the CDR3: TGTGCCAGCAGTTCTCTAGCGGGAGGCGAGCAGTACTTC. The gene calls are TRBV28 and TRBJ2-7; 11 bases are shared with TRBD2. The germline gives CDR1 MDHEN, CDR2 SYDVKM. This CDR3 comprises 13 residues. Unmatched junction bases numbered 2, after V lost 4 bases and J lost 6 bases. Supplemented by reference TRBV28 and TRBJ2-7, the full variable domain reads DVKVTQSSRYLVKRTGEKVFLECVQDMDHENMFWYRQDPGLGLRLIYFSYDVKMKEKGDIPEGYSVSREKKERFSLILESASTNQTSMYLCASSSLAGGEQYFGPGTRLTVT.

V and J are TRBV3-1 (or the pseudogene TRBV3-2) and TRBJ1-2; D remains unclear. This CDR3 comprises 13 residues. Germline loops: CDR1 LGHDT, CDR2 YNNKEL (reference sequence). Trimming took 0 bases from V and 5 from J, leaving 7 bases between them. The CDR3 DNA reads TGTGCCAGCAGCCAAGATGTGCGGTATGGCTACACCTTC. It translates to CASSQDVRYGYTF.

There are a few counts of this clone. The V and J genes are TRBV3-1 (or the pseudogene TRBV3-2) and TRBJ2-7, with D maybe TRBD2 (5 bases). V lost 5 bases, J lost 6 bases, and 8 bases lay in between. This CDR3 is 11 amino acids long. Per germline, CDR1 LGHDT and CDR2 YNNKEL (reference sequence). The CDR3 nucleotides read TGTGCCAGCAGCTCTGCGGGCGAGCAGTACTTC. Its protein is CASSSAGEQYF.

The chain employs TRBV27 and TRBJ2-1; 12 bases match TRBD2. This CDR3 comprises 18 residues. The V gene end was trimmed by 3 bases and the J gene end by 0 bases; junction bases not matched to a gene: 6. CDR1 is MNHEY and CDR2 is SMNVEV in the germline V gene (reference sequence). In nucleotides, the CDR3 is TGTGCCAGCAGTTTTGGACTAGCGGGGCTTAGCTCCTACAATGAGCAGTTCTTC. Protein sequence: CASSFGLAGLSSYNEQFF.